This passage covers 25 T cell receptor beta chains from one sample sequenced in a study of CD8 T cells in Susac syndrome. Reverse transcription of roughly 0.5 to 1 ug RNA was carried out with random hexamers. A single record per CDR3 protein comes from TCRdb applying MiXCR to the immunoSEQ multiplex PCR reads. Of tens of thousands of distinct CDR3 sequences in the sample, over 90% were seen once. The source material was CD8+ T cells from PBMCs. The receptor source for this set is a human donor with Susac syndrome.

V is TRBV7-9 and J is TRBJ2-7; 11 bases line up with TRBD1. Germline assignment: CDR1 SEHNR and CDR2 FQNEAQ (reference sequence). This CDR3 region has 13 residues. After removal of 9 bases from V and 4 bases from J, the junction contained 5 bases not matched to a gene. The CDR3 reads CASRTGGSYEQYF. For the CDR3, the DNA is TGTGCCAGTCGGACAGGGGGCTCGTACGAGCAGTACTTC.

The chain recombines TRBV7-9 with TRBJ2-3; D unclear. V lost 5 bases and J lost 2, with 11 bases in between. Looked up from germline, CDR1 is SEHNR and CDR2 is FQNEAQ (reference sequence). This CDR3 has 14 residues. The CDR3 loop reads CASSAGFSTDTQYF. The DNA of the CDR3 is TGTGCCAGCAGCGCCGGCTTTTCCACAGATACGCAGTATTTT.

This chain joins TRBV20-1 and TRBJ2-3; 10 bases fit TRBD2. Germline trimming cut 0 bases from V and 5 bases from J; bases unmatched to any gene: 8. The CDR3 is 16 residues long. The germline CDR1 and CDR2 sequences are DFQATT and SNEGSKA (reference sequence). The CDR3 sequence: CSARDRDLAGVDTQYF. CDR3 sequence (DNA): TGCAGTGCTAGAGATAGAGATCTAGCGGGAGTAGATACGCAGTATTTT.

The V call is TRBV13, the J call TRBJ2-1, with 8 nucleotides matching TRBD2. Germline V CDR1 and CDR2: PRHDT, FYEKMQ (reference sequence). Unmatched junction bases numbered 8, after V lost 1 base and J lost 0 bases. The CDR3 length is 18 residues. The CDR3 region has the DNA TGTGCCAGCAGCTTAGAAGGTGAGCGGGGGAGCTCCTACAATGAGCAGTTCTTC. Its translation: CASSLEGERGSSYNEQFF.

The chain employs TRBV6-5 and TRBJ2-5; the D gene is possibly TRBD2 (6 bases). CDR1 is MNHEY, CDR2 SVGAGI, per germline. V lost 10 bases and J lost 1, with 16 bases in between. This CDR3 is 14 amino acids long. CDR3 bases: TGTGCCACCGGCCGAGCGGGCGCCCAAGAGACCCAGTACTTC. Protein product: CATGRAGAQETQYF.

The chain couples TRBV13 to TRBJ1-1, with 7 bases that match TRBD1. The germline V gene encodes CDR1 PRHDT and CDR2 FYEKMQ (reference sequence). This CDR3 comprises 15 residues. J was trimmed by 5 bases and V by 9 bases; bases with no gene match: 15. The CDR3 spells CARLEGATKVTEAFF. DNA of the CDR3: TGTGCCAGGCTAGAGGGGGCGACGAAGGTGACTGAAGCTTTCTTT. Supplemented by reference TRBV13 and TRBJ1-1, the full variable domain reads AAGVIQSPRHLIKEKRETATLKCYPIPRHDTVYWYQQGPGQDPQFLISFYEKMQSDKGSIPDRFSAQQFSDYHSELNMSSLELGDSALYFCARLEGATKVTEAFFGQGTRLTVV.

This chain links TRBV3-1 with TRBJ2-3; 10 bases line up with TRBD2. This CDR3 has 17 residues. Germline V CDR1 and CDR2: LGHDT, YNNKEL (reference sequence). Losses at the gene ends were 0 bases for V and 3 bases for J; bases not matched to a gene: 6. This CDR3 reads CASSQDWSGRGTDTQYF. CDR3 coding DNA: TGTGCCAGCAGCCAAGATTGGAGCGGGAGGGGAACAGATACGCAGTATTTT.

V is TRBV4-1 and J is TRBJ2-7; D remains ambiguous. Germline values: CDR1 MGHRA, CDR2 YSYEKL. The CDR3 sequence is 18 residues long. Trimming left V 0 bases short and J 4 bases short, with 22 bases between. The CDR3: CASSQEDPYTALDYEQYF. The DNA of the CDR3 is TGCGCCAGCAGCCAAGAAGACCCCTACACAGCGCTCGATTACGAGCAGTACTTC.

V gene TRBV12-3 or TRBV12-4 combines with J gene TRBJ1-5; D is ambiguous. CDR3 length: 14 residues. The V and J ends lost 6 bases and 0 bases respectively, with 9 bases between them. CDR3 in DNA: TGTGCCAGCAGCCCCGCGGGTAGCAATCAGCCCCAGCATTTT. Residues: CASSPAGSNQPQHF.

The rearrangement links TRBV6-2 or TRBV6-3 to TRBJ2-1; TRBD1 or TRBD2 may be the D gene (5 bases each). The CDR3 runs 14 residues. The germline CDR1 and CDR2 sequences are MNHEY and SVGEGT. V was shortened by 2 bases and J by 10 bases, with 15 bases between the two germline ends. The CDR3 reads CASSYGPAGTEQFF. The CDR3 nucleotides are TGTGCCAGCAGTTACGGCCCCGCAGGGACCGAGCAGTTCTTC.

J is TRBJ1-2 and V is TRBV27; TRBD1 matches at 8 bases. This CDR3 is 12 amino acids long. V gave up 5 bases and J gave up 8 bases; unmatched junction bases: 4. CDR1 is MNHEY, CDR2 SMNVEV, per germline (reference sequence). CDR3 DNA: TGTGCCAGCAGTCCTACAGGGGGAGGCTACACCTTC. Translating it yields CASSPTGGGYTF.

This chain connects TRBV6-2 or TRBV6-3 to TRBJ2-5; D is perhaps TRBD2 (6 bases). The germline CDR1 and CDR2 sequences are MNHEY and SVGEGT. V was shortened by 6 bases and J by 1 base, with 12 bases between the two germline ends. The CDR3 consists of 14 residues. For the CDR3, the DNA is TGTGCCAGCAGCCCAATGGGGGGCCAAGAGACCCAGTACTTC. This sequence encodes CASSPMGGQETQYF.

V usage is TRBV2 and J usage is TRBJ2-2, with 12 bases fitting TRBD2. The CDR3 is 16 amino acids. The junction had 3 bases not matched to a gene; V was cut back by 1 base and J by 6 bases. Germline V lookup: CDR1 SNHLY, CDR2 FYNNEI. CDR3 in DNA: TGTGCCAGCAGTGAAGGACTAGCGGGAGTATCCGGGGAGCTGTTTTTT. This codes for CASSEGLAGVSGELFF.

The chain uses TRBV29-1 and TRBJ1-4, with D unclear. The CDR3 loop spans 13 amino acids. Trimming shortened V by 0 bases and J by 5 bases, and 7 bases separated the two germline ends. Germline V gene sequence: CDR1 SQVTM, CDR2 ANQGSEA. The CDR3: CSVEEARNEKLFF. CDR3 nucleotides: TGCAGCGTTGAAGAGGCTAGAAATGAAAAACTGTTTTTT. Full variable domain (rest looked up from reference TRBV29-1 and TRBJ1-4): SAVISQKPSRDICQRGTSLTIQCQVDSQVTMMFWYRQQPGQSLTLIATANQGSEATYESGFVIDKFPISRPNLTFSTLTVSNMSPEDSSIYLCSVEEARNEKLFFGSGTQLSVL.

The genes are TRBV3-1 and TRBJ1-1, with D perhaps TRBD1 (6 bases). This CDR3 region has 14 residues. The V end was cut by 5 bases, the J end by 4 bases, with 14 bases between. Germline CDR1 reads LGHDT; CDR2 reads YNNKEL (reference sequence). The CDR3 nucleotides read TGTGCCAGCAGCTCCACGGGGGGGGCCACTGAAGCTTTCTTT. Translating gives CASSSTGGATEAFF. Full variable domain (remainder filled in from reference TRBV3-1 and TRBJ1-1): DTAVSQTPKYLVTQMGNDKSIKCEQNLGHDTMYWYKQDSKKFLKIMFSYNNKELIINETVPNRFSPKSPDKAHLNLHINSLELGDSAVYFCASSSTGGATEAFFGQGTRLTVV.

The chain couples TRBV18 to TRBJ2-4; possibly TRBD2 for D (6 bases). V shed 3 bases and J shed 8 bases, with 14 bases lying between them. CDR1 and CDR2 from the germline V gene are KGHSH and LQKENI. The CDR3 spans 14 residues. CDR3: CASSPPSGGDIQYF. The CDR3 DNA follows: TGTGCCAGCTCACCTCCGTCCGGCGGGGACATTCAGTACTTC.

This clonotype was detected only once. The chain combines TRBV28 with TRBJ2-3; no firm D call. Trimming cost V 3 bases and J 3 bases, with 10 bases left between them. CDR3 size: 14 residues. The germline V gene has CDR1 MDHEN and CDR2 SYDVKM. The CDR3 sequence: CASSFSAGTDTQYF. CDR3 in DNA: TGTGCCAGCAGTTTTTCCGCCGGAACAGATACGCAGTATTTT.

The V call is TRBV7-9, the J call TRBJ2-7; no reliable D call. Trimming cost V 1 base and J 1 base, with 8 bases left between them. The CDR3 is made up of 14 amino acids. Germline assignment: CDR1 SEHNR and CDR2 FQNEAQ (reference sequence). CDR3 coding DNA: TGTGCCAGCAGCTTAGGAACACTTTCCTACGAGCAGTACTTC. Translating gives CASSLGTLSYEQYF.

The rearrangement uses TRBV29-1 and TRBJ2-1; no clear D gene. Germline CDR1 SQVTM, CDR2 ANQGSEA. The CDR3 loop spans 12 amino acids. Between the trimmed V and J ends, which lost 0 bases and 3 bases, there was a span of 3 bases. The CDR3 reads CSVEDRYNEQFF. In DNA, the CDR3 is TGCAGCGTTGAAGATCGCTACAATGAGCAGTTCTTC.

The chain carries TRBV4-2 and TRBJ2-2; no clear D gene. Between the trimmed V and J ends, which lost 1 base and 2 bases, there was a span of 5 bases. This CDR3 spans 14 amino acids. Germline V gene data show CDR1 as LGHNA and CDR2 as YNFKEQ. The CDR3 sequence: CASSQGQNTGELFF. In DNA, the CDR3 is TGTGCCAGCAGCCAAGGGCAAAACACCGGGGAGCTGTTTTTT.

The rearrangement uses TRBV27 and TRBJ2-3, with D unclear. Germline V gene sequence: CDR1 MNHEY, CDR2 SMNVEV (reference sequence). The CDR3 covers 15 residues. V was shortened by 2 bases and J by 6 bases, with 15 bases between the two germline ends. CDR3 in amino acids: CASSLAPGASDTQYF. The DNA of the CDR3 is TGTGCCAGCAGTTTAGCCCCGGGCGCCTCGGATACGCAGTATTTT.

The CDR3 DNA is TGTGCCAGCAGTCCCGCTTGGACTGAAGCTTTCTTT. As protein: CASSPAWTEAFF. This rearrangement joins TRBV25-1 to TRBJ1-1; D is undetermined. The CDR3 runs to 12 residues. Germline loops: CDR1 MGHDK, CDR2 SYGVNS. V was trimmed by 5 bases and J by 5 bases, leaving 9 bases between them.

The chain employs TRBV20-1 and TRBJ2-7; 10 bases align to TRBD2. The CDR3 is made up of 14 amino acids. Trimming took 3 bases from V and 3 from J; bases not matched to a gene: 5. Looked up from germline, CDR1 is DFQATT and CDR2 is SNEGSKA (reference sequence). CDR3 coding DNA: TGCAGTGCTAGGGCCGGGACTAGCGACTACGAGCAGTACTTC. As protein: CSARAGTSDYEQYF.

This rearrangement joins TRBV14 to TRBJ2-1, with 7 bases matching TRBD1. The ends lost 8 bases at V and 9 bases at J; junction bases unmatched: 7. Per the germline V gene, CDR1 is SGHDN and CDR2 is FVKESK. CDR3 length equals 12 residues. The chain's CDR3 is CASAQDRVEQFF. CDR3 coding DNA: TGTGCCAGCGCCCAAGACAGGGTTGAGCAGTTCTTC.

The chain has TRBV7-6 and TRBJ2-3; 8 bases fit TRBD2. J gave up 0 bases and V 3 bases, and 5 bases lay outside the gene matches. This CDR3 contains 16 residues. The germline V gene encodes CDR1 SGHVS and CDR2 FNYEAQ. The CDR3 region is CASSFQRESSTDTQYF. The CDR3 DNA is TGTGCCAGCAGCTTTCAGCGGGAGTCTAGCACAGATACGCAGTATTTT.